Listed below are T cell receptor beta chains from one sample, sequenced in a study of T and B cells in COVID-19 patients. TCRdb re-called the multiplex PCR reads with MiXCR, one entry per CDR3 protein. The sample shows some 5,800 distinct CDR3 sequences, about 26% of them seen only once. Sequencing input: blood. The receptors were gathered from a human donor with active COVID-19. Both conserved end residues are part of each CDR3. A D gene is named only where the DNA matches it firmly. A row's size may be missing; if present it is once, few, many or a size class.

J gene: TRBJ2-7
D gene: TRBD1
clone size: medium-sized
V gene: TRBV11-2
CDR3 protein: CASRAQGQVSEQYF
CDR3 DNA: TGTGCCAGCAGGGCACAGGGACAGGTCTCCGAGCAGTACTTC

J gene: TRBJ2-4
D gene: .
clone size: few
V gene: TRBV10-3
CDR3 protein: CASRGVGQENIQYF
CDR3 DNA: TGTGCCTCCAGGGGGGTAGGACAGGAAAACATTCAGTACTTC

J gene: TRBJ1-2
D gene: .
clone size: .
V gene: TRBV12-3/TRBV12-4
CDR3 protein: CASSFRQLYGYTF
CDR3 DNA: TGTGCCAGCAGTTTTAGACAGCTTTATGGCTACACCTTC

J gene: TRBJ2-4
D gene: TRBD2
clone size: .
V gene: TRBV12-3/TRBV12-4
CDR3 protein: CASSKSSGGAGIQYF
CDR3 DNA: TGTGCCAGCAGTAAATCTAGCGGGGGGGCTGGCATTCAGTACTTC

J gene: TRBJ1-2
D gene: .
clone size: few
V gene: TRBV10-3
CDR3 protein: CAISELGYGYTF
CDR3 DNA: TGTGCCATCAGTGAGTTAGGCTATGGCTACACCTTC

J gene: TRBJ2-5
D gene: .
clone size: once
V gene: TRBV28
CDR3 protein: CASIEAGAKETQYF
CDR3 DNA: TGTGCCAGCATTGAGGCGGGGGCCAAAGAGACCCAGTACTTC

J gene: TRBJ2-3
D gene: TRBD2
clone size: .
V gene: TRBV14
CDR3 protein: CASSQDGGTSTDTQYF
CDR3 DNA: TGTGCCAGCAGCCAAGACGGGGGGACTAGCACAGATACGCAGTATTTT

J gene: TRBJ2-7
D gene: TRBD1
clone size: .
V gene: TRBV5-6
CDR3 protein: CASSKGQVSEQYF
CDR3 DNA: TGTGCCAGCAGCAAGGGACAGGTCTCCGAGCAGTACTTC

J gene: TRBJ2-5
D gene: TRBD2
clone size: medium-sized
V gene: TRBV27
CDR3 protein: CASSPSWGGQETQYF
CDR3 DNA: TGTGCCAGCAGTCCATCATGGGGGGGCCAAGAGACCCAGTACTTC

J gene: TRBJ2-2
D gene: .
clone size: medium-sized
V gene: TRBV12-3/TRBV12-4
CDR3 protein: CASTTREPQPGELFF
CDR3 DNA: TGTGCCAGCACCACTAGGGAGCCCCAGCCGGGGGAGCTGTTTTTT

J gene: TRBJ1-1
D gene: .
clone size: .
V gene: TRBV13
CDR3 protein: CASSLRGRALTEAFF
CDR3 DNA: TGTGCCAGCAGCTTAAGGGGGAGGGCTCTCACTGAAGCTTTCTTT

J gene: TRBJ2-3
D gene: TRBD2
clone size: .
V gene: TRBV12-3/TRBV12-4
CDR3 protein: CASSLGIAGGSTDTQYF
CDR3 DNA: TGTGCCAGCAGTTTAGGAATAGCGGGGGGGAGCACAGATACGCAGTATTTT

J gene: TRBJ2-3
D gene: .
clone size: medium-sized
V gene: TRBV18
CDR3 protein: CASSQLADTQYF
CDR3 DNA: TGTGCCAGCTCACAGCTCGCAGATACGCAGTATTTT

J gene: TRBJ2-3
D gene: .
clone size: medium-sized
V gene: TRBV19
CDR3 protein: CASRWGGGTSTDTQYF
CDR3 DNA: TGTGCCAGTAGATGGGGTGGCGGTACTAGCACAGATACGCAGTATTTT

J gene: TRBJ1-5
D gene: .
clone size: .
V gene: TRBV7-2
CDR3 protein: CASSLGPVGGRGQPQHF
CDR3 DNA: TGTGCCAGCAGCTTAGGCCCCGTGGGGGGCCGGGGTCAGCCCCAGCATTTT

J gene: TRBJ2-7
D gene: .
clone size: medium-sized
V gene: TRBV6-1
CDR3 protein: CASSEGGTFYEQYF
CDR3 DNA: TGTGCCAGCAGTGAAGGGGGGACTTTCTACGAGCAGTACTTC

J gene: TRBJ1-5
D gene: .
clone size: medium-sized
V gene: TRBV27
CDR3 protein: CASSLLGRDNQPQHF
CDR3 DNA: TGTGCCAGCAGTTTATTGGGAAGGGACAATCAGCCCCAGCATTTT

J gene: TRBJ2-2
D gene: .
clone size: few
V gene: TRBV15
CDR3 protein: CATSNGGNTGELFF
CDR3 DNA: TGTGCCACCAGCAACGGAGGGAACACCGGGGAGCTGTTTTTT

J gene: TRBJ2-3
D gene: TRBD1
clone size: medium-sized
V gene: TRBV6-2/TRBV6-3
CDR3 protein: CASSYSRGTGDPDTQYF
CDR3 DNA: TGTGCCAGCAGTTACTCGAGGGGGACAGGGGACCCAGATACGCAGTATTTT

J gene: TRBJ2-7
D gene: .
clone size: .
V gene: TRBV4-2
CDR3 protein: CASSQDRAGFYEQYF
CDR3 DNA: TGTGCCAGCAGCCAAGATAGGGCAGGGTTCTACGAGCAGTACTTC

J gene: TRBJ1-2
D gene: .
clone size: .
V gene: TRBV20-1
CDR3 protein: CSAYNLNYGYTF
CDR3 DNA: TGCAGTGCGTACAACTTGAACTATGGCTACACCTTC

J gene: TRBJ2-1
D gene: TRBD1
clone size: medium-sized
V gene: TRBV18
CDR3 protein: CASSPGTGHGEQFF
CDR3 DNA: TGTGCCAGCTCTCCCGGGACAGGGCATGGAGAGCAGTTCTTC

J gene: TRBJ1-5
D gene: .
clone size: medium-sized
V gene: TRBV6-5
CDR3 protein: CASRQANQPQHF
CDR3 DNA: TGTGCCAGCAGACAGGCAAATCAGCCCCAGCATTTT

J gene: TRBJ2-6
D gene: .
clone size: medium-sized
V gene: TRBV6-6
CDR3 protein: CASSPQPGTGANVLTF
CDR3 DNA: TGTGCCAGCAGCCCGCAGCCAGGGACTGGGGCCAACGTCCTGACTTTC

J gene: TRBJ1-4
D gene: TRBD1
clone size: .
V gene: TRBV4-2
CDR3 protein: CASSQEPEDRGSKLFF
CDR3 DNA: TGCGCCAGCAGCCAAGAGCCCGAGGACAGGGGATCAAAACTGTTTTTT

J gene: TRBJ1-6
D gene: .
clone size: medium-sized
V gene: TRBV30
CDR3 protein: CAWSVAGNSPLHF
CDR3 DNA: TGTGCCTGGAGTGTTGCCGGAAATTCACCCCTCCACTTT

J gene: TRBJ2-1
D gene: .
clone size: .
V gene: TRBV4-3
CDR3 protein: CASSQEQRVDEQFF
CDR3 DNA: TGCGCCAGCAGCCAAGAACAGCGGGTCGATGAGCAGTTCTTC

J gene: TRBJ2-7
D gene: TRBD2
clone size: medium-sized
V gene: TRBV15
CDR3 protein: CATSRGLGGGSYEQYF
CDR3 DNA: TGTGCCACCAGCAGGGGGCTCGGCGGGGGGAGCTACGAGCAGTACTTC

J gene: TRBJ2-2
D gene: .
clone size: medium-sized
V gene: TRBV6-5
CDR3 protein: CASSYSNWGGPRRELFF
CDR3 DNA: TGTGCCAGCAGTTACTCGAATTGGGGTGGCCCTCGTAGGGAGCTGTTTTTT

J gene: TRBJ1-6
D gene: .
clone size: medium-sized
V gene: TRBV19
CDR3 protein: CASSIGSSYNSPLHF
CDR3 DNA: TGTGCCAGTAGTATAGGGAGCTCCTATAATTCACCCCTCCACTTT

J gene: TRBJ2-1
D gene: .
clone size: medium-sized
V gene: TRBV19
CDR3 protein: CASSRIGTSIYNEQFF
CDR3 DNA: TGTGCCAGTAGCCGCATAGGTACTAGTATTTACAATGAGCAGTTCTTC

J gene: TRBJ1-2
D gene: .
clone size: .
V gene: TRBV12-3/TRBV12-4
CDR3 protein: CASSSPLGDYGYTF
CDR3 DNA: TGTGCCAGCAGTTCCCCATTGGGGGACTATGGCTACACCTTC